This record concerns one T cell receptor (beta chain) sequence. Its antigen is currently not known. One base away there is no much larger clone; base qualities are not given. This sample stems from a study of PD-L1 blockade in urothelial cancer (dated by TCRdb to about 2017). Turning to the overall study: Every patient began therapy at some point between 2013 and 2015 and was given atezolizumab 1,200 mg intravenously every 3 weeks. Twenty-five of 29 patients were identified as males with urothelial cancer of bladder origin, and a prior smoking history was reported by 18 of 29 patients. Patients had an ECOG performance status of 0 or 1 and had received between 0 and 3 prior chemotherapy regimens. Blood samples were analyzed at two time points: 3 weeks after treatment start (second dose) and 6 weeks after treatment start. Blood samples gave a median of 141,255 T cells and approximately 85,000 unique TCRs, with a median clonality of approximately 0.08. The study, an exploratory multi-omic analysis, examined somatic, immune and clinical correlates of response to PD-L1 blockade with atezolizumab in urothelial cancer. Pretreatment tumor samples, along with matched peripheral blood serially collected before and after atezolizumab treatment, were subjected to TCR sequencing. Durable clinical benefit meant progression-free survival longer than 6 months, and TCR features were also tested against progression-free and overall survival. Whole exome sequencing and RNA sequencing of pretreatment tumors were performed alongside TCR sequencing in the same patients. Durable clinical benefit was achieved by nine patients and was not achieved by 20 patients. Some 30 patients had pretreatment blood TCR-seq, about 25 had at least one posttreatment blood collection, and about 25 had tumor TCR-seq. The full study reports these points: At 3 weeks after the start of treatment, tumor-associated TCR clones in peripheral blood had expanded more in patients with durable benefit (n ≈ 23, p = 0.022). Because of the small sample size (n ≈ 30) and the many exploratory analyses performed, the results are intended to be regarded as hypothesis-generating. Improved progression-free and overall survival was found to be associated with pretreatment peripheral blood TCR clonality below the median.

Based on the germline V gene, the CDR1 and CDR2 sequences are MDHEN and SYDVKM. From its cysteine to its phenylalanine, the CDR3 spans 15 amino acids. The read is trimmed to its CDR3 DNA, 45 bases read in frame from base 1. V is pared back by 2 bases and J by 0 bases, with 10 bases lying between the germline termini. The time point label on this specimen signifies: pretreatment peripheral blood. A cohort of approximately 31 patients with locally advanced or metastatic urothelial carcinoma, treated at Memorial Sloan Kettering on a trial protocol, was included. Peripheral blood mononuclear cells were collected from each patient pretreatment and during treatment, giving between 1 and 8 total time points per patient. The Qiagen DNeasy Blood extraction kit was used to purify genomic DNA from total PBMCs and from tumor samples. PBMCs were collected pretreatment and during treatment, and were isolated and stored as previously described.

Synthetic TCR analog templates were spiked into each PCR so that absolute template abundance could be estimated from read counts. TCRbeta CDR3 regions were amplified from genomic DNA with bias-controlled V and J gene primers using the immunoSEQ assay. Sequencing of rearranged TCRbeta segments was performed at approximately 20X coverage. The authors' analysis ran thus. Clustering was used to correct sequencing errors, and CDR3s were annotated against IMGT so that V, D and J genes could be assigned. Downstream analyses used only productive TCRbeta rearrangements and left out out-of-frame or stop-codon sequences. To compute clonality, Shannon entropy was normalized by the log of the number of unique productive sequences and then subtracted from one. Fisher's exact test with Benjamini-Hochberg correction, using a cutoff of adjusted p below 0.01, was how clones that differed between time points or between blood and tumor were identified. Drawn from immuneACCESS, this table holds only the in-frame rearrangements with V and J called that TCRdb kept. Clones are partly lost; checked studies trace under half to an unresolved V gene and leave the rest unexplained. That table furnishes V, J and clone size, whereas the DNA furnished D and trimming. For this sample the table gives 43,000 or so clones, of which 65% to 85% were detected only once. Clones ranked in the top ten supply roughly 16% of the sample.

This sequence was found in a man between 60 and 70 years old with urothelial cancer. The chain was built from TRBV28 and TRBJ1-1; possibly the D gene is TRBD1, per 6 matching bases. This specimen was PBMCs, taken around atezolizumab (anti-PD-L1) treatment. The CDR3 sequence is CASSLDRLMNTEAFF. The nucleotide sequence reads as follows: TGTGCCAGCAGTTTAGACAGGCTTATGAACACTGAAGCTTTCTTT.